This record covers a single T cell receptor beta chain. What it binds is unknown. Germline-derived CDR1 and CDR2 are MGHRA and YSYEKL. J gave up 8 bases and V 4 bases, and 9 bases lay outside the gene matches. This CDR3 has 15 residues. The data were obtained in a study of shared clonotypes between healthy human individuals. The study's findings and limits: What limited the represented genetic and exposure-history diversity was the small number of donors.

Several immunoSEQ 96-well plates shared each subset's DNA, each plate a replicate. Authors' data handling: Filtering of immunoSEQ junctional sequences could not match full-length read filtering. Generated by immunoSEQ multiplex PCR, the TCRdb table keeps only in-frame clones and is missing some. V and J calls and clone size come straight from that table; D and trimming were deduced from the DNA. The sample records roughly 500,000 clones, more than 75% being singletons. Sequencing was done on a sample of PBMCs. This TCR was recovered from a woman in her thirties or forties in good health. Some clones in this sample may be carry-over from other donors' samples. This chain joins TRBV4-1 and TRBJ2-4; 9 bases line up with TRBD2. Here the CDR3 reads CASSLAGVIGDIQYF. CDR3 nucleotide sequence: TGCGCCAGCAGCCTAGCGGGAGTCATCGGGGACATTCAGTACTTC.